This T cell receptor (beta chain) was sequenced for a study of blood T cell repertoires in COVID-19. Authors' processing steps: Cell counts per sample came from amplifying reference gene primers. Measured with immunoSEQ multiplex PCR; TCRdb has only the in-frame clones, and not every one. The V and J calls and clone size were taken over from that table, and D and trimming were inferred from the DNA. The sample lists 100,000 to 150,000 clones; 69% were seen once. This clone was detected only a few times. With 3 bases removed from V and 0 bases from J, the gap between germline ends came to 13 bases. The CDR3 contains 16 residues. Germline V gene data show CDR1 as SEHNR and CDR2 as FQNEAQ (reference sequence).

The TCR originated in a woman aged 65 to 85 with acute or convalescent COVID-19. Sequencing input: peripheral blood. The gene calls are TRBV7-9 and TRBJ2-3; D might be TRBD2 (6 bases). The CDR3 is CASSFLRGASTDTQYF. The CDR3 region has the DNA TGTGCCAGCAGCTTCTTGCGGGGTGCCAGCACAGATACGCAGTATTTT. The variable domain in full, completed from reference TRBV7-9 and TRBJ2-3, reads DTGVSQNPRHKITKRGQNVTFRCDPISEHNRLYWYRQTLGQGPEFLTYFQNEAQLEKSRLLSDRFSAERPKGSFSTLEIQRTEQGDSAMYLCASSFLRGASTDTQYFGPGTRLTVL.